These 4 T cell receptor beta chains share one sample of origin, sequenced in a study of regulatory T cells in long-lasting Graves disease. Building of the TCR beta libraries involved iRepertoire HTBI primers and Arm-PCR of CDR3 regions. TCRdb itself ran the multiplex PCR reads through MiXCR, one entry per CDR3 protein. The sample comprises 400,000 to 500,000 distinct CDR3 sequences, 15% to 20% of which are singletons, and about 23% rests with the top ten. The time point was: newly diagnosed GD, antithyroid drugs for less than 3 months. After RNA was extracted from PBMCs, the TCR library was made from it. The same sample was also studied in work on T cells in Graves' hyperthyroidism and ophthalmopathy.

Specimen: peripheral blood mononuclear cells (PBMCs), collected at new diagnosis, from a patient treated with antithyroid drugs. Receptors were obtained from a woman aged 18-30 years with Graves disease.

This clonotype was seen repeatedly, ten times or more. The chain is built from TRBV10-3 and TRBJ2-3; 9 bases map to TRBD1. After removal of 0 bases from V and 9 bases from J, the junction contained 13 bases not matched to a gene. This CDR3 is 17 amino acids long. The germline CDR1 and CDR2 sequences are ENHRY and SYGVKD. CDR3 nucleotides: TGTGCCATCAGTGAGTCATCGACAGGGGGTCGACGAGGAACGCAGTATTTT. This codes for CAISESSTGGRRGTQYF.

The sample holds many counts of this clonotype. This rearrangement joins TRBV28 to TRBJ1-5, with D hard to call. This CDR3 region has 14 residues. Trimming removed 8 bases at V and 0 bases at J, with 11 bases between. From germline, CDR1 is MDHEN and CDR2 SYDVKM. The CDR3 region is CASCWMDSNQPQHF. The CDR3 DNA follows: TGTGCCAGCTGTTGGATGGATAGCAATCAGCCCCAGCATTTT.

In this sample, this clonotype turned up many times. The genes are TRBV2 and TRBJ2-3; no clear D gene. The CDR3 runs to 13 residues. The V gene's germline CDR1 is SNHLY and CDR2 FYNNEI. Deletions cut 7 bases from V and 1 base from J, with 9 bases between. The CDR3 DNA is TGTGCCAGCACCCTTGACGGCACAGATACGCAGTATTTT. Translated: CASTLDGTDTQYF.

This clonotype was observed at least ten times. The chain recombines TRBV12-3 or TRBV12-4 with TRBJ2-3; TRBD2 might be the D (6 bases). Deletions cut 3 bases from V and 2 bases from J, with 9 bases between. The CDR3 has 14 amino acids. This CDR3 is CASSLAGITDTQYF. In DNA form, the CDR3 reads TGTGCCAGCAGTTTGGCGGGGATCACAGATACGCAGTATTTT.